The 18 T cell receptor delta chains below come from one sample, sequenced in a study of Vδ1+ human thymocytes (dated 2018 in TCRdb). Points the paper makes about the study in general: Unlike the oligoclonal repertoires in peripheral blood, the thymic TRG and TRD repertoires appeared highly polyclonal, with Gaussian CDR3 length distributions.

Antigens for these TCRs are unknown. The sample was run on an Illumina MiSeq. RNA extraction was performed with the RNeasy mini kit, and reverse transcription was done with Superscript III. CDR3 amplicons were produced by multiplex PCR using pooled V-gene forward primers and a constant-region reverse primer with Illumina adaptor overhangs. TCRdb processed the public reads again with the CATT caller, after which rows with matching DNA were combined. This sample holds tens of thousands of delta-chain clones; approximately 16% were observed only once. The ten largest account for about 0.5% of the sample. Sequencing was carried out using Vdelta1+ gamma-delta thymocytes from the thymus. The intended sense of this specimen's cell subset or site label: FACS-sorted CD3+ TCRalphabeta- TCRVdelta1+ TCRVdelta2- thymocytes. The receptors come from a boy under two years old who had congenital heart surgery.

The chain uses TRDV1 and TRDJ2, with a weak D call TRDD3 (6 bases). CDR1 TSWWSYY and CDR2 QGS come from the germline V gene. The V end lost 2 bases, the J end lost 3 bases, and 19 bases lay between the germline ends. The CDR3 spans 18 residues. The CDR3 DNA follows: TGTGCTCTTGGGGAAGGTCCGACTTTACTGGGTATGACAGCACAACTCTTCTTT. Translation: CALGEGPTLLGMTAQLFF.

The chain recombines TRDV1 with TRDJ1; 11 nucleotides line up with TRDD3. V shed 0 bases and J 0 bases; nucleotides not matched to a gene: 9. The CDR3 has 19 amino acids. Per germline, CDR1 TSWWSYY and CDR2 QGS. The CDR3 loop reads CALGELPGGYLLYTDKLIF. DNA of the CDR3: TGTGCTCTTGGGGAACTCCCTGGGGGATACCTCCTGTACACCGATAAACTCATCTTT.

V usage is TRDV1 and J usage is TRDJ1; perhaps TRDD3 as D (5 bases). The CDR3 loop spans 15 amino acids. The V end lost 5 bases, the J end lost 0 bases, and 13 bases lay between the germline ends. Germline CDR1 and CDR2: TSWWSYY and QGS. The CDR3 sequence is CALGPPWGNTDKLIF. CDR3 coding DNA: TGTGCTCTTGGGCCACCATGGGGTAACACCGATAAACTCATCTTT.

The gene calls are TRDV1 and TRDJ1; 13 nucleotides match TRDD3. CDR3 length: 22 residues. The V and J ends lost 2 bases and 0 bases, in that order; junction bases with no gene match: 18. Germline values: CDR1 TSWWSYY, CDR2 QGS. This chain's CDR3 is CALGEAGHRLVLGDTYTDKLIF. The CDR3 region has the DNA TGTGCTCTTGGGGAAGCGGGCCACCGTCTGGTACTGGGGGATACGTACACCGATAAACTCATCTTT.

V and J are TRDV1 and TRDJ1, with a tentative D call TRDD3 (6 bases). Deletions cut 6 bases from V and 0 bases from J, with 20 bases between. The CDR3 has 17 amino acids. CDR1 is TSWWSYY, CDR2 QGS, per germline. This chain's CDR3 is CALGRGGRGKYTDKLIF. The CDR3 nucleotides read TGTGCTCTTGGTAGAGGCGGGAGGGGGAAATACACCGATAAACTCATCTTT.

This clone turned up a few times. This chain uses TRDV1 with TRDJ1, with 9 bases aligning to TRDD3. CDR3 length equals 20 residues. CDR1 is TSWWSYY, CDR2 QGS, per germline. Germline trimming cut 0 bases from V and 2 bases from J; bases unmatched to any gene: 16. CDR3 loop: CALGELILSPLGDLTDKLIF. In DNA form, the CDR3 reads TGTGCTCTTGGGGAACTTATCCTATCCCCACTGGGGGACTTGACCGATAAACTCATCTTT.

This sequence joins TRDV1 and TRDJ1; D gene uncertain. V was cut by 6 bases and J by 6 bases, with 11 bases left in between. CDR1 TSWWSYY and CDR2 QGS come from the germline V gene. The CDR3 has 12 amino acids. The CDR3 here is CALGSYDNKLIF. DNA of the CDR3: TGTGCTCTTGGCTCGTATGATAATAAACTCATCTTT.

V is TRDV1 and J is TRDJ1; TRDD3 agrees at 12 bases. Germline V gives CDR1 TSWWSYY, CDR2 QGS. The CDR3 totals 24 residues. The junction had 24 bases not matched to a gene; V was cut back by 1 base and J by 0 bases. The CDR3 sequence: CALGEPRRDSYTLGDTGDTDKLIF. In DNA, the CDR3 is TGTGCTCTTGGGGAACCCCGGCGTGATTCCTACACACTGGGGGATACAGGGGACACCGATAAACTCATCTTT.

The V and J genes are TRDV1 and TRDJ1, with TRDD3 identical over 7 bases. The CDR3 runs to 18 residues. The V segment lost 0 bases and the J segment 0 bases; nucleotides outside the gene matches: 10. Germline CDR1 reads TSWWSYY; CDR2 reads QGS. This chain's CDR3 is CALGELGEYWGHTDKLIF. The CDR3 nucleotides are TGTGCTCTTGGGGAACTTGGGGAATACTGGGGCCACACCGATAAACTCATCTTT.

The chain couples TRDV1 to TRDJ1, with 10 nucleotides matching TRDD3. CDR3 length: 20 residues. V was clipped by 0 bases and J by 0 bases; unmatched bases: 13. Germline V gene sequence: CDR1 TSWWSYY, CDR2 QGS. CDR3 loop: CALGELNLLHWGIYTDKLIF. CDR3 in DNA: TGTGCTCTTGGGGAACTAAATCTACTACACTGGGGGATTTACACCGATAAACTCATCTTT.

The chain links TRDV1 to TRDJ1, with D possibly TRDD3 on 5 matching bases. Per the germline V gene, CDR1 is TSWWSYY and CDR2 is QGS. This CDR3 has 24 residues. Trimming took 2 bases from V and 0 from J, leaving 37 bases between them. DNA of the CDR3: TGTGCTCTTGGGGAAGATTCCACCACATACGGCTCTACCAGATGGCCTCGGTACACCGATAAACTCATCTTT. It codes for CALGEDSTTYGSTRWPRYTDKLIF.

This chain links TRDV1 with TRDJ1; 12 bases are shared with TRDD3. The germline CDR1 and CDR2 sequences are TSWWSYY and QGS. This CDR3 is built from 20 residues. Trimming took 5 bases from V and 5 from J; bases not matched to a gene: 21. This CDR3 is CALGKTTLLGDTPGGDKLIF. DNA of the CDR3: TGTGCTCTTGGGAAAACTACCTTACTGGGGGATACTCCGGGGGGAGATAAACTCATCTTT.

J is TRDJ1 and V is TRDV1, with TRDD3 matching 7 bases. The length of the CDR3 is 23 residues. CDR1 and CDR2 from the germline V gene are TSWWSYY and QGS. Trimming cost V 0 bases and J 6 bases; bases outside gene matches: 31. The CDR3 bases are TGTGCTCTTGGGGAACTATCCCTGCCCGCCCAAAGGATACGTGCCGATCGTAGGAATAAACTCATCTTT. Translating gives CALGELSLPAQRIRADRRNKLIF.

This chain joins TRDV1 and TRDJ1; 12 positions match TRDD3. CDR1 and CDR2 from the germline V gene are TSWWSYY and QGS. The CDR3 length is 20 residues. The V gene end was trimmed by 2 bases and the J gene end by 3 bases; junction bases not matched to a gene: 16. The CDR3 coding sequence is TGTGCTCTTGGGGAAGGCCTCGGCTGGGGGATACGCCGGATTTCCGATAAACTCATCTTT. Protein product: CALGEGLGWGIRRISDKLIF.

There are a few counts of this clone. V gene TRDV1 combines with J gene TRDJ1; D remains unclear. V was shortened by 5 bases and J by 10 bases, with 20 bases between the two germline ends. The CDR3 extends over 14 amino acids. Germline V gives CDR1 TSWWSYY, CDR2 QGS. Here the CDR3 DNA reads TGTGCTCTTGGGTCCCCGGCTGGACGAATGGGACTCATCTTT. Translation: CALGSPAGRMGLIF.

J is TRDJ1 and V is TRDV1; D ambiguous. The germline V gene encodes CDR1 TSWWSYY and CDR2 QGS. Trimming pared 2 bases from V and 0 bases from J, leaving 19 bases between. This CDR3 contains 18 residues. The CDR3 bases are TGTGCTCTTGGGGAAGTCGTGTCCGTACTGCTGTACACCGATAAACTCATCTTT. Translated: CALGEVVSVLLYTDKLIF.

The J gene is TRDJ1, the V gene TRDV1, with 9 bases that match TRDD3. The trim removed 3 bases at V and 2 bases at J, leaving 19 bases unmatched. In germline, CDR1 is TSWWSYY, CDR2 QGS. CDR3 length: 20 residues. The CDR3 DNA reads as TGTGCTCTTGGGGACCCCCAGGATTTCCTACATCTGGGGGATACCGATAAACTCATCTTT. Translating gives CALGDPQDFLHLGDTDKLIF.

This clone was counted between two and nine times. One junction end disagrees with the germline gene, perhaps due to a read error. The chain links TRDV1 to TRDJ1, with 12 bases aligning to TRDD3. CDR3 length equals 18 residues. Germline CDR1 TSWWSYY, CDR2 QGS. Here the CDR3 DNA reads TGTGCTCTTGGGGAACGGAGGAAGGGACTGGGGGATACCGATAAACTCATCTTC. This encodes CALGERRKGLGDTDKLIF.